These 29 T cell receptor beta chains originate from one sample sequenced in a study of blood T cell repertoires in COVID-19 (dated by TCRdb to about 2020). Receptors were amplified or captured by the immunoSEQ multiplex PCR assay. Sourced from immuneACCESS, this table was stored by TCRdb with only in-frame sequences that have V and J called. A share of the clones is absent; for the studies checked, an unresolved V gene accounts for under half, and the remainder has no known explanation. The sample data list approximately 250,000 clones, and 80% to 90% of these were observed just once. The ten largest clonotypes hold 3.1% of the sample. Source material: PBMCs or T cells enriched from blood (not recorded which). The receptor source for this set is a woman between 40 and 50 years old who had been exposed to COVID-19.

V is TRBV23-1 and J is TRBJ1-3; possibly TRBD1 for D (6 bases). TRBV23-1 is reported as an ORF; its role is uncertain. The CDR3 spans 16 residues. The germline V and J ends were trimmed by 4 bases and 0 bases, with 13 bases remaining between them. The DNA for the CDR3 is TGCGCCAGCAGTCCCCGGACAGCCGCCTCTGGAAACACCATATATTTT. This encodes CASSPRTAASGNTIYF.

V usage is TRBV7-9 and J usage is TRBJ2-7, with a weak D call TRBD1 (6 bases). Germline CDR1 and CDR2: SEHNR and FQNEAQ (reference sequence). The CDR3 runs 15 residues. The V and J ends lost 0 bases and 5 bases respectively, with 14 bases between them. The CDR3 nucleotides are TGTGCCAGCAGCTTAGCGTCAGGGGTTGCGCACGAGCAGTACTTC. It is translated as CASSLASGVAHEQYF.

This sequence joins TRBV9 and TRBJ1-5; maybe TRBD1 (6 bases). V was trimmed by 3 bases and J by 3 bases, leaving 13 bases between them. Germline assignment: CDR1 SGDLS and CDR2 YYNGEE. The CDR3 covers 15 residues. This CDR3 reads CASSATGIPNQPQHF. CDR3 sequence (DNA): TGTGCCAGCAGCGCTACAGGGATTCCCAATCAGCCCCAGCATTTT.

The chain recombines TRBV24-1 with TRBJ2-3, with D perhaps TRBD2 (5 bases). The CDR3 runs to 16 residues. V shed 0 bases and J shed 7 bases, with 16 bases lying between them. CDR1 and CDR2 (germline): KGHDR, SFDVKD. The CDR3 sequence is CATSDLFQEGEYTQYF. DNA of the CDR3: TGTGCCACCAGTGATTTGTTTCAAGAGGGAGAATATACGCAGTATTTT.

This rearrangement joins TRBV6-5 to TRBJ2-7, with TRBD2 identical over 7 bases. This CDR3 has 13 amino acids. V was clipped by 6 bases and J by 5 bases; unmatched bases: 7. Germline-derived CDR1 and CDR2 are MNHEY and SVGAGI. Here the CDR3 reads CASRWMTSNEQYF. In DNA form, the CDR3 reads TGTGCCAGCAGATGGATGACTAGCAACGAGCAGTACTTC.

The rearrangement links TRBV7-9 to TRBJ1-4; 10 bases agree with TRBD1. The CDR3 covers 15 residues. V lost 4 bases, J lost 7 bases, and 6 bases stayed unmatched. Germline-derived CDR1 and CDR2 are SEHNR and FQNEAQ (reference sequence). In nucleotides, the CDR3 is TGTGCCAGCAGCTCATCCGGGACAGGGGTTGAAAAACTGTTTTTT. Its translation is CASSSSGTGVEKLFF.

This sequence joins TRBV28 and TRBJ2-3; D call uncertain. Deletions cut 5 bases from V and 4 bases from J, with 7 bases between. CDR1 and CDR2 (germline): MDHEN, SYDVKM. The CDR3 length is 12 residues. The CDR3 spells CASSLFADTQYF. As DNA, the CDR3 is TGTGCCAGCAGTCTTTTTGCAGATACGCAGTATTTT.

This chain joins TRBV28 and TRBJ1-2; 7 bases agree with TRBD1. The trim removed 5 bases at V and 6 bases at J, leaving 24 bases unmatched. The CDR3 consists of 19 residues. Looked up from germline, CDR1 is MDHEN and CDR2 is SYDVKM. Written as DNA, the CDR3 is TGTGCCAGCAGTAGGACAGGTTTCTATCCGACCGAGGTGAGAAATGGCTACACCTTC. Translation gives CASSRTGFYPTEVRNGYTF.

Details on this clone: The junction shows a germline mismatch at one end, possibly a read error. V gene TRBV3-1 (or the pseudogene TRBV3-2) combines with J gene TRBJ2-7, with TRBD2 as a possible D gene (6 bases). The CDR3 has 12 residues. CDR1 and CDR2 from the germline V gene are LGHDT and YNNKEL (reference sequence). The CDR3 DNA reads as TGTGCCAGCAGCCAAGGGACCGGGACTGTGAACTTC. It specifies CASSQGTGTVNF.

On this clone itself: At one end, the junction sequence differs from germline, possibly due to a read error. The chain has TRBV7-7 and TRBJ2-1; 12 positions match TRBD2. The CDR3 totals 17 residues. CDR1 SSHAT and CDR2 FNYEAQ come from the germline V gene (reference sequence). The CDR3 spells CASSPGTSGLAHNEQFF. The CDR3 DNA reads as TGTGCTAGCAGCCCTGGGACTAGCGGGCTTGCCCACAATGAGCAGTTCTTC.

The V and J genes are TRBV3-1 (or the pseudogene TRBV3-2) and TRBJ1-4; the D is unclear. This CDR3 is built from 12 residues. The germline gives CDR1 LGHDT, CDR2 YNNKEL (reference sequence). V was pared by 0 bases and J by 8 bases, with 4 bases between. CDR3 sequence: CASSQEGEKLFF. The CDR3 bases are TGTGCCAGCAGCCAAGAGGGCGAAAAACTGTTTTTT.

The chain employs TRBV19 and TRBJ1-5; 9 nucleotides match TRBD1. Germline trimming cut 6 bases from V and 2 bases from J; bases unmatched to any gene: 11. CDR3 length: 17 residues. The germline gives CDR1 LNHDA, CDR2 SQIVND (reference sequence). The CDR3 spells CASRNLMWTGGNQPQHF. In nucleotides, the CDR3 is TGTGCCAGTAGGAATTTGATGTGGACAGGGGGCAATCAGCCCCAGCATTTT.

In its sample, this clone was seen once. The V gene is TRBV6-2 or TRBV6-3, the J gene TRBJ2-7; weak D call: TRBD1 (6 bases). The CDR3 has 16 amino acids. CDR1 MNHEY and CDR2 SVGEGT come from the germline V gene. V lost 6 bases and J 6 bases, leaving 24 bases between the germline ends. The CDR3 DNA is TGTGCCAGCAGGCCTGAGGGGGTCGTACCACGGGCCGAGCAGTACTTC. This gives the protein CASRPEGVVPRAEQYF.

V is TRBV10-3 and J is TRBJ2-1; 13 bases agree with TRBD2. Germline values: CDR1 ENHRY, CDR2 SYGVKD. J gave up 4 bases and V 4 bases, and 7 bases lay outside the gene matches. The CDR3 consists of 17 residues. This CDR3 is CAISGRLAGGPYNEQFF. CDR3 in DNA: TGTGCCATCAGTGGCAGACTAGCGGGGGGTCCATACAATGAGCAGTTCTTC.

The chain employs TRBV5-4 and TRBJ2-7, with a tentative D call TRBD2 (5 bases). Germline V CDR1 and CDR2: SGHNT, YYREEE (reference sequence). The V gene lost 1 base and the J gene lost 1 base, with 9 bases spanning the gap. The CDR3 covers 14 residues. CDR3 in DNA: TGTGCCAGCAGCTTGACTAGTCGGTCCTACGAGCAGTACGTC. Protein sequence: CASSLTSRSYEQYV.

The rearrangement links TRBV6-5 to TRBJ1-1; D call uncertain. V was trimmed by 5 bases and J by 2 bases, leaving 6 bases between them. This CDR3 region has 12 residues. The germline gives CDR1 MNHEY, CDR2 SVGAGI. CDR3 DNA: TGTGCCAGCAGTAGAGGAAACACTGAAGCTTTCTTT. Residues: CASSRGNTEAFF.

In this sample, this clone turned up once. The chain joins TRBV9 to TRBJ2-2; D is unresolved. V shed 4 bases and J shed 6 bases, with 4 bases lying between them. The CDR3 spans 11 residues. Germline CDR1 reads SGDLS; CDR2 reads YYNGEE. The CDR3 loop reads CASSLPGELFF. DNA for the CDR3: TGTGCCAGCAGCCTCCCCGGGGAGCTGTTTTTT.

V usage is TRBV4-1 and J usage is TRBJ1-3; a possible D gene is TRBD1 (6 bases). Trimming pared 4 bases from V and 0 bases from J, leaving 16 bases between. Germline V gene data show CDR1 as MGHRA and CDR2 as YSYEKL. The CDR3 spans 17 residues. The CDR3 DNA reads TGCGCCAGCAGCCCTGAACAGGGACTAAGCTCTGGAAACACCATATATTTT. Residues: CASSPEQGLSSGNTIYF.

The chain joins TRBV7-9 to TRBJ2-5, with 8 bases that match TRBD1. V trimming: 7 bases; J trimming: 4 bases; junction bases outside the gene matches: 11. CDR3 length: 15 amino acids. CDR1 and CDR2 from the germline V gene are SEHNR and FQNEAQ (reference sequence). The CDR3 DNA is TGTGCCAGCATCGCGACCCAGGACAGGGCAGAGACCCAGTACTTC. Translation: CASIATQDRAETQYF.

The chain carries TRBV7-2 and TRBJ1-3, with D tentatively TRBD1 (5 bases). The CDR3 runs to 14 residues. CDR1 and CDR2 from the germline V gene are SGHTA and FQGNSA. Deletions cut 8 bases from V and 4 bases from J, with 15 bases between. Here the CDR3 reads CASSQSGLGNTIYF. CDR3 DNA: TGTGCCAGCTCGCAGTCAGGGCTAGGAAACACCATATATTTT.

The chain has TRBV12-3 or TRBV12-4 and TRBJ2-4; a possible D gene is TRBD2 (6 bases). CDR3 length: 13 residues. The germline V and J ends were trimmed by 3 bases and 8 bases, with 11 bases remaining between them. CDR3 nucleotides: TGTGCCAGCAGTTTGAGGGAGGTGGACATTCAGTACTTC. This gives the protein CASSLREVDIQYF.

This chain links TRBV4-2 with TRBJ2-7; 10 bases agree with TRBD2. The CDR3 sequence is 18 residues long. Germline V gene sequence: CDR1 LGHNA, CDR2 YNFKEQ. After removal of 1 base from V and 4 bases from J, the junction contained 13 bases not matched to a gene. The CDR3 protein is CASSQVVVPAGGFYEQYF. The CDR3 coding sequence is TGTGCCAGCAGCCAAGTGGTCGTGCCAGCGGGGGGGTTTTACGAGCAGTACTTC.

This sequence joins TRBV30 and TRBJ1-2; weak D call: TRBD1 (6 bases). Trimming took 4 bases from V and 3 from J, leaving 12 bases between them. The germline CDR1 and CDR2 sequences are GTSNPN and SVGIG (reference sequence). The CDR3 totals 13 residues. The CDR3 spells CAWIRGRDYGYTF. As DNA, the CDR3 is TGTGCCTGGATCAGGGGACGCGACTATGGCTACACCTTC.

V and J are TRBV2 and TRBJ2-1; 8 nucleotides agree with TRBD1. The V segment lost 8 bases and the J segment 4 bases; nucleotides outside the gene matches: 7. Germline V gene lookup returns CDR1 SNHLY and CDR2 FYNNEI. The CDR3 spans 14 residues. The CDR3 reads CASGGQGGYNEQFF. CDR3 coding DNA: TGTGCCAGCGGCGGACAGGGAGGATACAATGAGCAGTTCTTC.

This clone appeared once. CDR3 amino acids: CASSARSQGLSNQPQHF. CDR3 DNA: TGTGCCAGCAGTGCGAGAAGCCAGGGCCTTAGCAATCAGCCCCAGCATTTT. This chain links TRBV6-1 with TRBJ1-5, with a weak D call TRBD1 (5 bases). V lost 4 bases and J 0 bases, leaving 16 bases between the germline ends. The CDR3 is 17 amino acids. Germline-derived CDR1 and CDR2 are MNHNS and SASEGT.

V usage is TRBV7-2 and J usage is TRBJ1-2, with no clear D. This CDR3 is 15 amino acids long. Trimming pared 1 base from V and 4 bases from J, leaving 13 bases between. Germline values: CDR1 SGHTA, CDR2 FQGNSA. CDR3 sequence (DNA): TGTGCCAGCAGCTTAGGGGCAGGCCAACCCTATGGCTACACCTTC. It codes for CASSLGAGQPYGYTF.

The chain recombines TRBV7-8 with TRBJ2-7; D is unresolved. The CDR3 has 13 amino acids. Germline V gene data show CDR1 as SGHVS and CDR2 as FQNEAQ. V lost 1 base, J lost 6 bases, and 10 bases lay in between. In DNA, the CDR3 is TGTGCCAGCAGCTTAGGAATGGTGGCCGAGCAGTACGTC. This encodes CASSLGMVAEQYV.

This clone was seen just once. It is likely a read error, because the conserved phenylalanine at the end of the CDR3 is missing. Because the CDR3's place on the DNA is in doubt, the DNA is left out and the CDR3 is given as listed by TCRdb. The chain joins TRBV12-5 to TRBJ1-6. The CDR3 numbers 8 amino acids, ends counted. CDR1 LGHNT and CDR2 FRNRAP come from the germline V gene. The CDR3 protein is CASALGPG.

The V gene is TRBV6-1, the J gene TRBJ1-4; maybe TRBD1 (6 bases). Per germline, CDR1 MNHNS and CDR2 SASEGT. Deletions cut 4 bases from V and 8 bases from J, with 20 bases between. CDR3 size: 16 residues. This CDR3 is CASSASTGGGGEKLFF. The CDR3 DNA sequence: TGTGCCAGCAGTGCTTCCACGGGGGGCGGAGGAGAAAAACTGTTTTTT.